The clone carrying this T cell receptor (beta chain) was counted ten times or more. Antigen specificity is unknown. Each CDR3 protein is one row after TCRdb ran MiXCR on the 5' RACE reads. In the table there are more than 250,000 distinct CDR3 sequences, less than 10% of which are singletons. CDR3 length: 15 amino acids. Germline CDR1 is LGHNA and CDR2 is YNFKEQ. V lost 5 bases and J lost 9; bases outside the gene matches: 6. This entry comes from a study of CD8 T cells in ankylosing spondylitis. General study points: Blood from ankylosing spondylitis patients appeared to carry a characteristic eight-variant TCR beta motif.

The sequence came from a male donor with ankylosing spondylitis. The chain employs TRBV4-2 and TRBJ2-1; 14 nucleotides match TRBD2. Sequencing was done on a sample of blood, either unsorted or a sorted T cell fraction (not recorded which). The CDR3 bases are TGTGCCAGCAGCAACCAGGGACTAGCGGGAGCTGAGCAGTTCTTC. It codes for CASSNQGLAGAEQFF.